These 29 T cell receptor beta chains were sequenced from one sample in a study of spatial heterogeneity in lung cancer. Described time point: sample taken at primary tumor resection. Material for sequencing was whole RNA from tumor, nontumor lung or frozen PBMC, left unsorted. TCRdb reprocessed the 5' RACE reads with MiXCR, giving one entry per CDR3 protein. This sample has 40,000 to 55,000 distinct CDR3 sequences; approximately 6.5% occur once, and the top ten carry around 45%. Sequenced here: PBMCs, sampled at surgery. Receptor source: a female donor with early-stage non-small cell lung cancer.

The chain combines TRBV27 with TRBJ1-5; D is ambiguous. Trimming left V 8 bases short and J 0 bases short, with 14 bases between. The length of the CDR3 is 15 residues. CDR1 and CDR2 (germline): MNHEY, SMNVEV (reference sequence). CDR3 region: CASGTSGLSNQPQHF. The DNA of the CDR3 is TGTGCCAGCGGAACTTCAGGTCTTAGCAATCAGCCCCAGCATTTT.

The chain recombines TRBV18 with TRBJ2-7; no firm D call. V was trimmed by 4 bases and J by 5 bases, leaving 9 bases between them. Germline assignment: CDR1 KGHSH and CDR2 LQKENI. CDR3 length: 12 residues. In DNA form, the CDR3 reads TGTGCCAGCTCACGGGGTGGCGACGAGCAGTACTTC. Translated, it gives CASSRGGDEQYF.

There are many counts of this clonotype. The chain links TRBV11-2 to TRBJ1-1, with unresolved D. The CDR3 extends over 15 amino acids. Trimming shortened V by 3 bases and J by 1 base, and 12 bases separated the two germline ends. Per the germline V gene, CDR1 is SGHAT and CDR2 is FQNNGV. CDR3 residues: CASSFGLGGNTEAFF. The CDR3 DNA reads TGTGCCAGCAGCTTCGGCCTCGGAGGGAACACTGAAGCTTTCTTT.

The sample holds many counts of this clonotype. The CDR3, as DNA: TGCGCCAGCAGCCAGGGGACAGGGGTGGCAGATACGCAGTATTTT. This gives the protein CASSQGTGVADTQYF. The chain has TRBV4-3 and TRBJ2-3; TRBD1 aligns across 10 bases. V lost 3 bases, J lost 4 bases, and 4 bases stayed unmatched. CDR1 is LGHNA and CDR2 is YSLEER in the germline V gene. The CDR3 covers 15 residues.

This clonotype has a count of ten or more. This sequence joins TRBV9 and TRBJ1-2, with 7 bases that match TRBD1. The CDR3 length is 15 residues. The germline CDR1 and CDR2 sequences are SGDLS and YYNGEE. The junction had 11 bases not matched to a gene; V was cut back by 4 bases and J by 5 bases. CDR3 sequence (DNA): TGTGCCAGCAGCCCAGAAGACAGGGTAGGGTATGGCTACACCTTC. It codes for CASSPEDRVGYGYTF.

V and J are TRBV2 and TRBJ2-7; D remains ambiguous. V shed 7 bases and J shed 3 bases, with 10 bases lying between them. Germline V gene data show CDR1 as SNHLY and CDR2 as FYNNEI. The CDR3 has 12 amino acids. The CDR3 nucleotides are TGTGCCAGCACCAGTGAGTTCTACGAGCAGTACTTC. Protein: CASTSEFYEQYF.

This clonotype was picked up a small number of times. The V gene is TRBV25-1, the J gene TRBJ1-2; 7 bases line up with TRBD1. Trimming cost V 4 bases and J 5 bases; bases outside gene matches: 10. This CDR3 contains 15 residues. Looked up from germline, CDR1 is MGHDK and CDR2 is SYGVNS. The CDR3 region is CASSARTGDPYGYTF. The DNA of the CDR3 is TGTGCCAGCAGTGCGCGGACAGGCGATCCTTATGGCTACACCTTC.

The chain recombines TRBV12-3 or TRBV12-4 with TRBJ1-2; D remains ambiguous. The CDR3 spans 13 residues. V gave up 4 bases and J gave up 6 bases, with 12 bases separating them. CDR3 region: CASSSGMGNGYTF. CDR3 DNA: TGTGCCAGCAGTTCCGGCATGGGAAATGGCTACACCTTC.

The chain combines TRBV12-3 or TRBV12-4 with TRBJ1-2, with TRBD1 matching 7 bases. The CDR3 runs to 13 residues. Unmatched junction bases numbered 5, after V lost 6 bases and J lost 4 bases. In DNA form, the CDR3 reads TGTGCCAGCAGGGACAGGCGAGCCTATGGCTACACCTTC. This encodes CASRDRRAYGYTF.

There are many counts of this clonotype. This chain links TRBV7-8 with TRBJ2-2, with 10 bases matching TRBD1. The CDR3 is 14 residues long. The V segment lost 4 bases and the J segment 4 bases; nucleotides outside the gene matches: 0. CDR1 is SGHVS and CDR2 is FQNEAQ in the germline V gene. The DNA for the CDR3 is TGTGCCAGCAGCTGGGACAGGGGCACCGGGGAGCTGTTTTTT. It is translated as CASSWDRGTGELFF.

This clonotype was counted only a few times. CDR3 protein: CSAMWALRGTGELFF. The DNA for the CDR3 is TGCAGTGCTATGTGGGCTCTAAGAGGGACCGGGGAGCTGTTTTTT. The chain carries TRBV20-1 and TRBJ2-2; D may be TRBD2 (5 bases). CDR3 size: 15 residues. Germline CDR1 reads DFQATT; CDR2 reads SNEGSKA (reference sequence). V was clipped by 4 bases and J by 5 bases, with 17 bases between them.

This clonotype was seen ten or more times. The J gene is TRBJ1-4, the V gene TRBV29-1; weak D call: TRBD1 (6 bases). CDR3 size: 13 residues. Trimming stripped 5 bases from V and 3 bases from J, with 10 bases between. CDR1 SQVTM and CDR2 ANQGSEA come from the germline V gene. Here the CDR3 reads CSVTGNANEKLFF. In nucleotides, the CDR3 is TGCAGCGTTACAGGGAATGCTAATGAAAAACTGTTTTTT.

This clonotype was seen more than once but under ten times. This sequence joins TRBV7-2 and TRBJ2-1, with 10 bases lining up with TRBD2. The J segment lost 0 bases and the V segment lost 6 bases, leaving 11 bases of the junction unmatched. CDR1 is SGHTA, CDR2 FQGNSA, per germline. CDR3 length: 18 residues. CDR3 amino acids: CASRRLAGAYSSYNEQFF. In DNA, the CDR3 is TGTGCCAGCAGGCGGCTAGCGGGGGCCTATAGCTCCTACAATGAGCAGTTCTTC.

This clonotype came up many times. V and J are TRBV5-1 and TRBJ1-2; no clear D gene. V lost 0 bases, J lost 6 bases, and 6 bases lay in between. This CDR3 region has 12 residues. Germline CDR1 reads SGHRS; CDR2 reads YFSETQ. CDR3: CASSLAADGYTF. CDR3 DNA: TGCGCCAGCAGCTTGGCCGCCGATGGCTACACCTTC.

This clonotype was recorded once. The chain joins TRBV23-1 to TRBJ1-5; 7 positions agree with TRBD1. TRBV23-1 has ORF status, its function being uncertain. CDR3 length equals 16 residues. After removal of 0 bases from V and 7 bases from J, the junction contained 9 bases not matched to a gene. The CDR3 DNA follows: TGCGCCAGCAGTCAATCGTATACAGGGGTTGGACAGCCCCAGCATTTT. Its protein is CASSQSYTGVGQPQHF.

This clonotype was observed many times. Here the CDR3 reads CSQVAGAIDTQYF. CDR3 nucleotides: TGCAGTCAAGTCGCGGGGGCCATAGATACGCAGTATTTT. The chain is built from TRBV20-1 and TRBJ2-3; perhaps TRBD2 as D (7 bases). The CDR3 extends over 13 amino acids. Trimming removed 8 bases from V and 5 bases from J, with 17 bases in between. Germline V gene lookup returns CDR1 DFQATT and CDR2 SNEGSKA (reference sequence).

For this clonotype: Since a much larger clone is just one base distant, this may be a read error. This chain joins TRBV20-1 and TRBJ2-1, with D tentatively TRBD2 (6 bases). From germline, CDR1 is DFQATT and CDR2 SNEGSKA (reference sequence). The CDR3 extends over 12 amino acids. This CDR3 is CSAWGLANAQFF. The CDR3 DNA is TGCAGTGCTTGGGGACTCGCCAATGCGCAGTTCTTC.

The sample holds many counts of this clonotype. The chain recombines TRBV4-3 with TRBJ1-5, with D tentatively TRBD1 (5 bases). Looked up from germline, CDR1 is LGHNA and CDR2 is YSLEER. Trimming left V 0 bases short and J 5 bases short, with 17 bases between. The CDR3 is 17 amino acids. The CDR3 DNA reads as TGCGCCAGCAGCCAAGAGTGGGCCAGGGAAGGGGATCAGCCCCAGCATTTT. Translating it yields CASSQEWAREGDQPQHF.

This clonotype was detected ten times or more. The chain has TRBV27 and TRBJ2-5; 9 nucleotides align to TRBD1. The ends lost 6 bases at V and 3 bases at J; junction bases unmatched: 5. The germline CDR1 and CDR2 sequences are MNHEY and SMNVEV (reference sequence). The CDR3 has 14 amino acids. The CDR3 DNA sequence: TGTGCCAGCAGGCACAGGGGGCAGGAAGAGACCCAGTACTTC. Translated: CASRHRGQEETQYF.

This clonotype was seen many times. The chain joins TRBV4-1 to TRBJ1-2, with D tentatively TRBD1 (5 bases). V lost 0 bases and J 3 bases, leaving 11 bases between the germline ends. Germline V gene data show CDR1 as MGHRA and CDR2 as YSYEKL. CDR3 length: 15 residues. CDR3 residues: CASSQEGKGHYGYTF. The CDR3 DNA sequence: TGCGCCAGCAGCCAAGAAGGGAAGGGACACTATGGCTACACCTTC.

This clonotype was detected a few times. The CDR3 loop reads CASSLVAHYNEQFF. DNA for the CDR3: TGTGCCAGCAGCTTAGTGGCACATTACAATGAGCAGTTCTTC. The V gene is TRBV7-8, the J gene TRBJ2-1; D is unclear. This CDR3 is built from 14 residues. The V gene's germline CDR1 is SGHVS and CDR2 FQNEAQ. Trimming removed 1 base at V and 4 bases at J, with 8 bases between.

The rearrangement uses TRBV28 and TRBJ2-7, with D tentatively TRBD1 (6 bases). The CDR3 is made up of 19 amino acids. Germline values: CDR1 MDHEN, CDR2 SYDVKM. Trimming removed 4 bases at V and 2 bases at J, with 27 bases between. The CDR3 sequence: CASSSTDPGQGPRTYEQYF. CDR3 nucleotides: TGTGCCAGCAGTTCCACAGACCCGGGACAAGGGCCCCGAACCTACGAGCAGTACTTC.

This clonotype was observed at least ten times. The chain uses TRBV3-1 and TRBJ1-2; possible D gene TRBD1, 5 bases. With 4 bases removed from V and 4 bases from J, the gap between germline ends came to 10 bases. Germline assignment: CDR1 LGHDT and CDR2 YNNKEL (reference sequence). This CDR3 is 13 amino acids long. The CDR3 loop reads CASSLGAVYGYTF. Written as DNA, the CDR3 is TGTGCCAGCAGCCTCGGGGCCGTCTATGGCTACACCTTC. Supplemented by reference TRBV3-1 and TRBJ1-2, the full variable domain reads DTAVSQTPKYLVTQMGNDKSIKCEQNLGHDTMYWYKQDSKKFLKIMFSYNNKELIINETVPNRFSPKSPDKAHLNLHINSLELGDSAVYFCASSLGAVYGYTFGSGTRLTVV.

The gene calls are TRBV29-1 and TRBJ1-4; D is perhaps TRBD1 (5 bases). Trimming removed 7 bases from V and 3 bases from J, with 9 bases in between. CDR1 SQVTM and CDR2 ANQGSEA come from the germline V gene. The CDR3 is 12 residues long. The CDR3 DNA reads TGCAGCGCAGGGAAACCTAATGAAAAACTGTTTTTT. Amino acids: CSAGKPNEKLFF. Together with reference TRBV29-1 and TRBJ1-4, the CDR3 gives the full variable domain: SAVISQKPSRDICQRGTSLTIQCQVDSQVTMMFWYRQQPGQSLTLIATANQGSEATYESGFVIDKFPISRPNLTFSTLTVSNMSPEDSSIYLCSAGKPNEKLFFGSGTQLSVL.

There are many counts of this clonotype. CDR3 in DNA: TGTGCCAGCAGCCAGGACAGGACTAGCACAGATACGCAGTATTTT. As protein: CASSQDRTSTDTQYF. V gene TRBV7-3 combines with J gene TRBJ2-3; TRBD1 matches 7 bases. V lost 5 bases, J lost 0 bases, and 5 bases stayed unmatched. The CDR3 has 15 amino acids. The V gene's germline CDR1 is SGHTA and CDR2 FQGTGA.

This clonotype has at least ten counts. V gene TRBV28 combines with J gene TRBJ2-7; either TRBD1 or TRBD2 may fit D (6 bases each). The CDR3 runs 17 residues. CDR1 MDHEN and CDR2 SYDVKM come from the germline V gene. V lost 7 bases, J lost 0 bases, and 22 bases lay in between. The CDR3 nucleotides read TGTGCCAGCACCTCCGGGACATCAACCGGGGGCTCCTACGAGCAGTACTTC. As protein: CASTSGTSTGGSYEQYF.

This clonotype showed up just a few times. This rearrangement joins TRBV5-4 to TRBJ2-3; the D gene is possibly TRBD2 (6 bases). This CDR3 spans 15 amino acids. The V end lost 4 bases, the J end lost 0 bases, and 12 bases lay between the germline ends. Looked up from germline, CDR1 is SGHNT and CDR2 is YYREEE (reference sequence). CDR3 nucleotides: TGTGCCAGCAGCGGCGGGGCTCTGAGCACAGATACGCAGTATTTT. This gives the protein CASSGGALSTDTQYF.

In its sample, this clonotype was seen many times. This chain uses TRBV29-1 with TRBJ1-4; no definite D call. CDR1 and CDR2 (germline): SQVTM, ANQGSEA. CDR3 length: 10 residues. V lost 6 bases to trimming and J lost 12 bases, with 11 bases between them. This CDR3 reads CSVRMEELFF. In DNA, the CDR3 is TGCAGCGTACGGATGGAGGAACTGTTTTTT.

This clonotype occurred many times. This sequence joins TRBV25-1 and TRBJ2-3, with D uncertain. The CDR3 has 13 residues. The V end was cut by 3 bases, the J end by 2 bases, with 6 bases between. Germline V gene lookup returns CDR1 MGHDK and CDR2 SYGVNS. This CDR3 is CASSEAATDTQYF. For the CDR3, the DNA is TGTGCCAGCAGTGAGGCAGCCACAGATACGCAGTATTTT. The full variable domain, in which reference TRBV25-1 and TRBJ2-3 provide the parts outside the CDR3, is EADIYQTPRYLVIGTGKKITLECSQTMGHDKMYWYQQDPGMELHLIHYSYGVNSTEKGDLSSESTVSRIRTEHFPLTLESARPSHTSQYLCASSEAATDTQYFGPGTRLTVL.